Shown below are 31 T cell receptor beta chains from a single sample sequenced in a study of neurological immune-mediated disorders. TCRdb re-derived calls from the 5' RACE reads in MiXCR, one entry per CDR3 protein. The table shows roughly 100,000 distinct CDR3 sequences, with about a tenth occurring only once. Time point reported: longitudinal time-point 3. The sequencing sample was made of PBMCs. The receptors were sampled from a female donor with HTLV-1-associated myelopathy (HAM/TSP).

CDR3 protein: CSVEESFTGSDTQYF. DNA of the CDR3: TGCAGCGTTGAAGAGTCGTTCACAGGCTCCGATACGCAGTATTTT. The chain uses TRBV29-1 and TRBJ2-3, with D possibly matching TRBD1 (5 bases). This CDR3 is 15 amino acids long. The ends were cut back, 0 bases at V and 6 bases at J, with 16 bases in the middle. The germline V gene encodes CDR1 SQVTM and CDR2 ANQGSEA.

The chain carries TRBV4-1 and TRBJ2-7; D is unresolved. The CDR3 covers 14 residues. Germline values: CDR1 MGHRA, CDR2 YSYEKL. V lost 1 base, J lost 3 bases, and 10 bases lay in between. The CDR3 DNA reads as TGCGCCAGCAGCCAAGTCCGGCACAGCTACGAGCAGTACTTC. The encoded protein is CASSQVRHSYEQYF.

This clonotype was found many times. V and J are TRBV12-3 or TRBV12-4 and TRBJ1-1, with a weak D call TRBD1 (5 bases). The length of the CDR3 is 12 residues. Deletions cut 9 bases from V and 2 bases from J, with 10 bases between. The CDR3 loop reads CASTGENTEAFF. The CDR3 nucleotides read TGTGCCAGTACAGGAGAAAACACTGAAGCTTTCTTT.

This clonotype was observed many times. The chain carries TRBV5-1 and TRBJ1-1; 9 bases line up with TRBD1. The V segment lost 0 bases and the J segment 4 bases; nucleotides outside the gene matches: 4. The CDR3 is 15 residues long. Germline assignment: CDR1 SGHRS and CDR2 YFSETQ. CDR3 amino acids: CASSLGLGQGTEAFF. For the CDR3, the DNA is TGCGCCAGCAGCTTGGGACTGGGACAGGGCACTGAAGCTTTCTTT.

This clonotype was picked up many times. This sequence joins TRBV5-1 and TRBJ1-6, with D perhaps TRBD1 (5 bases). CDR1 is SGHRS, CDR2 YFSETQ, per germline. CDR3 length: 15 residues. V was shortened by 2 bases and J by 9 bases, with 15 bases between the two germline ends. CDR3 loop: CASSLNGGESSPLHF. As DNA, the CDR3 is TGCGCCAGCAGCTTAAATGGAGGGGAGAGTTCACCCCTCCACTTT.

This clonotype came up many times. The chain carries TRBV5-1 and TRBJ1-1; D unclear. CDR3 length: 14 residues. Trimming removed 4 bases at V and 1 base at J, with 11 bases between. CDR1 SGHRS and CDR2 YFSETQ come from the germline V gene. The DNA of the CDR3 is TGCGCCAGCAGCGTTCGACAACAGAACACTGAAGCTTTCTTT. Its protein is CASSVRQQNTEAFF.

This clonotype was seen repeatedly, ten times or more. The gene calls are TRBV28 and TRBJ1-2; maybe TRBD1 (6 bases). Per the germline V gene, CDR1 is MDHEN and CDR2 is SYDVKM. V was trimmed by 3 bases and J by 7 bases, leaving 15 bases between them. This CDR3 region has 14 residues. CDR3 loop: CASSLGRGIGGYTF. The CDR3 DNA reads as TGTGCCAGCAGTTTGGGCAGGGGAATAGGTGGCTACACCTTC.

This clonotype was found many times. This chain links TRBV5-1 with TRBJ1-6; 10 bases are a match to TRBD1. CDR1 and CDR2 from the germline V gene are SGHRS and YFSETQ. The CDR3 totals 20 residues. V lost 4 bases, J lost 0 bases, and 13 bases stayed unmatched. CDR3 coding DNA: TGCGCCAGCAGCCCGGGACAGGGGAGTGGCGAAAGCTCCTATAATTCACCCCTCCACTTT. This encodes CASSPGQGSGESSYNSPLHF.

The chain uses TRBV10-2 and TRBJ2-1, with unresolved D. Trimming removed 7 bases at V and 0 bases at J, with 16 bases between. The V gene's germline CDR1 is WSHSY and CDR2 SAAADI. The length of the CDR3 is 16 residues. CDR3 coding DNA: TGCGCCAGCACTAAGTGGGCAGGCAGCTCCTACAATGAGCAGTTCTTC. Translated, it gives CASTKWAGSSYNEQFF.

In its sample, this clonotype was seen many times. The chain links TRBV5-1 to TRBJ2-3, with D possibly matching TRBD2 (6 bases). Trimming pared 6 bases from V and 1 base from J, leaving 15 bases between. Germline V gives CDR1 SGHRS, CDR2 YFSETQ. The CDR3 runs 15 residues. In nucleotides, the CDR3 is TGCGCCAGCACCTCTGGGGGGATCGGCACAGATACGCAGTATTTT. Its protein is CASTSGGIGTDTQYF. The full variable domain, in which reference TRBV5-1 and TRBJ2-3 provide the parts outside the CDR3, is KAGVTQTPRYLIKTRGQQVTLSCSPISGHRSVSWYQQTPGQGLQFLFEYFSETQRNKGNFPGRFSGRQFSNSRSEMNVSTLELGDSALYLCASTSGGIGTDTQYFGPGTRLTVL.

The CDR3 region is CASSIPGASYEQYF. CDR3 sequence (DNA): TGTGCCAGTAGTATCCCGGGGGCCTCCTACGAGCAGTACTTC. The chain combines TRBV19 with TRBJ2-7, with D perhaps being TRBD1 or TRBD2 (6 bases each). Trimming took off 3 bases at V and 0 bases at J, with 9 bases between the two ends. The CDR3 sequence is 14 residues long. The germline gives CDR1 LNHDA, CDR2 SQIVND (reference sequence).

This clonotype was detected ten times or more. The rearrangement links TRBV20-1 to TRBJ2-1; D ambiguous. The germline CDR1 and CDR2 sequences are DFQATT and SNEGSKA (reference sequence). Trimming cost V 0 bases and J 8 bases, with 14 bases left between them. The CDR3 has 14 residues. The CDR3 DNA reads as TGCAGTGCTAGAGAGAAGCATATCATGGATGAGCAGTTCTTC. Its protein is CSAREKHIMDEQFF.

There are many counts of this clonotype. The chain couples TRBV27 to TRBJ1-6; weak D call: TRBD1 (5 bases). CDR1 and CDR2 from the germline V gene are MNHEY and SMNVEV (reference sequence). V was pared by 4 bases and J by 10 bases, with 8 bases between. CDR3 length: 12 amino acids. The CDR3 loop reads CASSYGGSPLHF. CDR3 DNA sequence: TGTGCCAGCAGTTACGGGGGGTCACCCCTCCACTTT.

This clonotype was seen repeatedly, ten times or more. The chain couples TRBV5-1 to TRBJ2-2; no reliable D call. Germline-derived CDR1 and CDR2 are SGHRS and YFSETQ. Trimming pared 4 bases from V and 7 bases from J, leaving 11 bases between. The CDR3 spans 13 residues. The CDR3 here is CASSIRSDGELFF. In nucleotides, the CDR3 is TGCGCCAGCAGCATTCGGAGTGACGGGGAGCTGTTTTTT.

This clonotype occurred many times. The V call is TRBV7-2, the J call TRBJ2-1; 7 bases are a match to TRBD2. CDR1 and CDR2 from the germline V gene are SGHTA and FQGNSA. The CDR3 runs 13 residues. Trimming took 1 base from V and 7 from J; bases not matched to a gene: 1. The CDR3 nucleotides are TGTGCCAGCAGCTTAGGCGGGGGTAATGAGCAGTTCTTC. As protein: CASSLGGGNEQFF.

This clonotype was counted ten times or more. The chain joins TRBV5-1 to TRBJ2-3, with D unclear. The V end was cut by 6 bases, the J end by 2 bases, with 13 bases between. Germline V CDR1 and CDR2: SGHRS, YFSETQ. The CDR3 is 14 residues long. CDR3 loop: CASTDGSPTDTQYF. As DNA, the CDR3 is TGCGCCAGCACTGATGGCAGCCCCACAGATACGCAGTATTTT.

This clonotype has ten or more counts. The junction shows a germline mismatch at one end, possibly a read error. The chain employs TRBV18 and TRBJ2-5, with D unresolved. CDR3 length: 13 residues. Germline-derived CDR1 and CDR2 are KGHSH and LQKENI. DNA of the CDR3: TGTGCCAGCTCACCAACGTACCAGGAGACCCAGTACTTC. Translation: CASSPTYQETQYF.

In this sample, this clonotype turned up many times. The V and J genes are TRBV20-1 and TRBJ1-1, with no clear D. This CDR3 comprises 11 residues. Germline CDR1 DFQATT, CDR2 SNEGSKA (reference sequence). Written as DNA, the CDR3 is TGCAGCCGGACGGAAAACACTGAAGCTTTCTTT. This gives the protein CSRTENTEAFF.

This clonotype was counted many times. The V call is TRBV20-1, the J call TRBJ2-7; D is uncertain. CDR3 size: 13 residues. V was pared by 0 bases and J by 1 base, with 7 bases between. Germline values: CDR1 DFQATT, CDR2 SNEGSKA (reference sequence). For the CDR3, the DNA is TGCAGTGCTAGAGAAGGCAGGTCCTACGAGCAGTACTTC. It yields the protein CSAREGRSYEQYF.

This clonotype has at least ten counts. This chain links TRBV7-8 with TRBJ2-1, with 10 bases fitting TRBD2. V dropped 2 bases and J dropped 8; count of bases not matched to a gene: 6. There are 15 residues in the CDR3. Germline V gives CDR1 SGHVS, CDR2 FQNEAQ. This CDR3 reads CASSLKSGGAYEQFF. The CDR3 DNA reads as TGTGCCAGCAGCTTAAAAAGCGGGGGGGCCTATGAGCAGTTCTTC.

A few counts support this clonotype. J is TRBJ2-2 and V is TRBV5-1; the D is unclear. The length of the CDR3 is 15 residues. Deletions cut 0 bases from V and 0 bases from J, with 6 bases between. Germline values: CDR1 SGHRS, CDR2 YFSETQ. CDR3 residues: CASSLGRSNTGELFF. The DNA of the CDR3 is TGCGCCAGCAGCTTGGGCAGGTCGAACACCGGGGAGCTGTTTTTT. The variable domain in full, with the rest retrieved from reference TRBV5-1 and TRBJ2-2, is KAGVTQTPRYLIKTRGQQVTLSCSPISGHRSVSWYQQTPGQGLQFLFEYFSETQRNKGNFPGRFSGRQFSNSRSEMNVSTLELGDSALYLCASSLGRSNTGELFFGEGSRLTVL.

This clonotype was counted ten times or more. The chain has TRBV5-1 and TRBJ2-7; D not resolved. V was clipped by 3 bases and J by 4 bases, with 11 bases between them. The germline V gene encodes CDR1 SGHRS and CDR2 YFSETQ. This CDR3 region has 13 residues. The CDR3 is CASSYDTDYEQYF. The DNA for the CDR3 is TGCGCCAGCAGCTACGACACAGATTACGAGCAGTACTTC.

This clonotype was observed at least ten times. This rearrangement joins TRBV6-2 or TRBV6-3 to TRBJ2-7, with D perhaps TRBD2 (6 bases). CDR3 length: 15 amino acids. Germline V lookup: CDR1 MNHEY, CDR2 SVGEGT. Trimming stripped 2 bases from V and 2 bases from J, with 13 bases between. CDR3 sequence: CASSYGGTGPYEQYF. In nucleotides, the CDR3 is TGTGCCAGCAGTTACGGCGGGACGGGACCCTACGAGCAGTACTTC.

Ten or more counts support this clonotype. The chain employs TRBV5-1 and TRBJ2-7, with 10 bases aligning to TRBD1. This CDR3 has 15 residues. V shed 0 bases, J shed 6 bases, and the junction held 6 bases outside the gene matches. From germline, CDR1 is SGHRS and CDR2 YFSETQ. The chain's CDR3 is CASSLVPTGGGEQYF. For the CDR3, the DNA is TGCGCCAGCAGCTTGGTCCCGACAGGGGGCGGCGAGCAGTACTTC. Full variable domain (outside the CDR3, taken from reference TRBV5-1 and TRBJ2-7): KAGVTQTPRYLIKTRGQQVTLSCSPISGHRSVSWYQQTPGQGLQFLFEYFSETQRNKGNFPGRFSGRQFSNSRSEMNVSTLELGDSALYLCASSLVPTGGGEQYFGPGTRLTVT.

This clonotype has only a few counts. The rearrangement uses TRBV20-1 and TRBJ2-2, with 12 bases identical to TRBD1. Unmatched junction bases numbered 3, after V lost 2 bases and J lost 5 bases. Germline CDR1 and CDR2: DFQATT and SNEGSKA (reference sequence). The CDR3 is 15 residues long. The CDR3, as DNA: TGCAGTGCTAGACCGGGACAGGGGGCAACCGGGGAGCTGTTTTTT. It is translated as CSARPGQGATGELFF.

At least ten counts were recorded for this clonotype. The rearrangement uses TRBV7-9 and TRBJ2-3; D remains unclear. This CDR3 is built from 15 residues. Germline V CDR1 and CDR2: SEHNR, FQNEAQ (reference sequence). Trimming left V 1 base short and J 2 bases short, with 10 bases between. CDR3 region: CASSLDWQATDTQYF. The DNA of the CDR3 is TGTGCCAGCAGCTTAGATTGGCAGGCCACAGATACGCAGTATTTT.

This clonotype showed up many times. The chain's CDR3 is CSEVSRDRGADTQYF. The DNA of the CDR3 is TGCAGTGAAGTCTCCCGGGACAGGGGAGCAGATACGCAGTATTTT. The chain recombines TRBV20-1 with TRBJ2-3; 10 bases line up with TRBD1. Looked up from germline, CDR1 is DFQATT and CDR2 is SNEGSKA (reference sequence). The CDR3 consists of 15 residues. V shed 7 bases and J 4 bases; nucleotides not matched to a gene: 11.

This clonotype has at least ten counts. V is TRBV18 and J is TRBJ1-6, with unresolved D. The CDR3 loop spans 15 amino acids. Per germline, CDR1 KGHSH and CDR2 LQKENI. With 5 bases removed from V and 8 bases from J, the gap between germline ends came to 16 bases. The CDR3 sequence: CASSLSGEGDSPLHF. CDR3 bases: TGTGCCAGCTCATTGAGCGGGGAAGGTGATTCACCCCTCCACTTT.

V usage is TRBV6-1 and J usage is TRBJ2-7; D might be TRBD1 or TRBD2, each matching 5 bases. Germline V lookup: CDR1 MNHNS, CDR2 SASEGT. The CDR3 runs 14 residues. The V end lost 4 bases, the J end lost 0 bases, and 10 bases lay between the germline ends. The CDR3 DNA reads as TGTGCCAGCAGTGTGGGACGGAACTCCTACGAGCAGTACTTC. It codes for CASSVGRNSYEQYF.

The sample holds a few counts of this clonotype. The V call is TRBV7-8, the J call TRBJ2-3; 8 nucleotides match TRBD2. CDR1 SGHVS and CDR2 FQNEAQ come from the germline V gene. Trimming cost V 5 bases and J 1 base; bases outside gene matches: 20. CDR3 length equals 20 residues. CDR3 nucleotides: TGTGCCAGCAGCGCACTGTATGTGATAGGTATTAGCGGGGGCACAGATACGCAGTATTTT. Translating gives CASSALYVIGISGGTDTQYF.

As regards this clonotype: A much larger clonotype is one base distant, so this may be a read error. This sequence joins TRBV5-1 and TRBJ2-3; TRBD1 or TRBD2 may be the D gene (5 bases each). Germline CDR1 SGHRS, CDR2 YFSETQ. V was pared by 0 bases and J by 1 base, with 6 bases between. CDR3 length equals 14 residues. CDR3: CASSLGDRTDTQYF. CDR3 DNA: TGCGCCAGCAGCTTGGGGGACCGCACAGATACGCAGTATTTT.